This paragraph reports one T cell receptor (beta chain). No cognate antigen has been identified for it. One base away there is no much larger clone; base qualities are not given. The junction shows trimming of 1 base on V and 4 bases on J, plus 14 bases between the germline ends. The CDR3 runs 16 residues from the cysteine to the phenylalanine. Just CDR3 DNA is preserved here, 48 bases in frame from base 1. The germline V gene (reference sequence) specifies LGHDT as CDR1 and YNNKEL as CDR2. These data are taken from a study of blood T cell repertoires in COVID-19 (dated by TCRdb to the early 2020s). With regard to the full study: Collaborator samples came from the United States, Italy and Spain and covered acute and convalescent phases of COVID-19. The prospective study material was composed of cDNA or gDNA derived from T cells, B-cell-depleted T cells, or PBMCs. The dataset comprised deeply sampled blood TCRbeta repertoires from subjects exposed to, actively infected with, or recovered from COVID-19. The repertoires were released in a freely available public database intended as a resource for research on the immune response to SARS-CoV-2. The samples were drawn from two sources: the first 160 participants of the ongoing ImmuneRACE study, and 1,200 or so subjects contributed by 6 global collaborators. The sample metadata nearly always contained a de-identified subject ID, COVID-19 status, age in years and sex. Where available, HLA class I and class II types were taken from metadata supplied by the sample provider and were not determined by assay-based typing.

What the work shows at the level of the full study, not this receptor alone: Clinical and demographic metadata were provided uncurated, with the amount varying by source and participant.

The immunoSEQ Assay, a bias-controlled multiplex PCR, was used to amplify TCRbeta CDR3 regions from genomic DNA. On the authors' methods: Nucleated cell counts per sample were estimated from amplification of reference gene primers within the assay. To quantify the absolute abundance of each unique TCRbeta CDR3 rearrangement, sequence reads were collapsed and filtered. For each sample, productive Simpson clonality was calculated by taking the square root of Simpson's diversity index across productive rearrangements. As stored in TCRdb, this immuneACCESS dataset retains in-frame rearrangements with V and J assigned. A fraction of the clones does not appear; measured against another copy, unresolved V genes explain less than half of the discrepancy, and the remainder lacks a known reason. That table supplies the V and J calls and clone size; D and trimming were determined from the DNA. This sample comprises 30,000 to 40,000 clones, roughly 90% of them detected only once. 14% of the sample comes from the top ten.

Each collaborating institution followed its own protocols to collect whole blood in K2EDTA tubes. For TCRbeta analysis, collaborators shipped samples as frozen whole blood, isolated PBMCs, or DNA extracted from either of those sample types. The sequence was obtained from a human donor with active COVID-19. The donor label of this sample is uncertain. Recombination connected TRBV3-1 (or the pseudogene TRBV3-2) to TRBJ1-3; the D gene assignment is ambiguous. Sequenced input: peripheral blood. The CDR3: CASSQGGGVEGNTIYF. DNA sequence: TGTGCCAGCAGCCAAGGTGGCGGGGTAGAAGGAAACACCATATATTTT.